The TCR beta chain described here comes from a study of T cells in Graves' hyperthyroidism and ophthalmopathy. Template material for amplifying TCR beta CDR3 regions consisted of RNA transcripts. TCR CDR3 regions were first amplified by RT-PCR with HTBI primers. TCRdb re-called the multiplex PCR reads through MiXCR, storing one row per CDR3 protein. The sample contains hundreds of thousands of distinct CDR3 sequences, approximately 14% of which appear only once. The CDR3 has 15 residues. Looked up from germline, CDR1 is DFQATT and CDR2 is SNEGSKA (reference sequence). After removal of 5 bases from V and 0 bases from J, the junction contained 6 bases not matched to a gene. This clonotype was found a few times. As yet, its antigen is unknown. Study conclusions and caveats: Most thyroid clonotypes with frequency above 0.001 were detected in blood.

Across 18 months, stable Graves' hyperthyroidism was marked by no progression to ophthalmopathy. This TCR derives from a woman under 30 with Graves' hyperthyroidism. The chain combines TRBV20-1 with TRBJ2-7; 11 bases fit TRBD2. Sequencing input: blood. The CDR3 DNA reads as TGCAGTGCTGTTACTAGCGGGGGACTCTCCTACGAGCAGTACTTC. It specifies CSAVTSGGLSYEQYF.